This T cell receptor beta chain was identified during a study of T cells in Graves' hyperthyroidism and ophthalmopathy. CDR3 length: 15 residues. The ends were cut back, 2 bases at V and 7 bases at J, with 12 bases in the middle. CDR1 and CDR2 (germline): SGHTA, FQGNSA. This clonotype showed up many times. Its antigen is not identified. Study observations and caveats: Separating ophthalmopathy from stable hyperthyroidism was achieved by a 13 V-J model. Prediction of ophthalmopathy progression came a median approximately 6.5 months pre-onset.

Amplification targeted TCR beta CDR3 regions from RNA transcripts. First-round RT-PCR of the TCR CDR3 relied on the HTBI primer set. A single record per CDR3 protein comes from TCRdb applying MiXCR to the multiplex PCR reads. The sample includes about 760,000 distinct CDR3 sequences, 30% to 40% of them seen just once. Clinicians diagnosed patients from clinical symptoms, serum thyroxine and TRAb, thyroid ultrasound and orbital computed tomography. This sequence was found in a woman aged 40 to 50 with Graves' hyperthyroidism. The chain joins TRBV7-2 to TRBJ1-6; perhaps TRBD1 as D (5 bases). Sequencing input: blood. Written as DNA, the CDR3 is TGTGCCAGCAGCTTAAGTCAGGGTCGGAATTCACCCCTCCACTTT. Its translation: CASSLSQGRNSPLHF.